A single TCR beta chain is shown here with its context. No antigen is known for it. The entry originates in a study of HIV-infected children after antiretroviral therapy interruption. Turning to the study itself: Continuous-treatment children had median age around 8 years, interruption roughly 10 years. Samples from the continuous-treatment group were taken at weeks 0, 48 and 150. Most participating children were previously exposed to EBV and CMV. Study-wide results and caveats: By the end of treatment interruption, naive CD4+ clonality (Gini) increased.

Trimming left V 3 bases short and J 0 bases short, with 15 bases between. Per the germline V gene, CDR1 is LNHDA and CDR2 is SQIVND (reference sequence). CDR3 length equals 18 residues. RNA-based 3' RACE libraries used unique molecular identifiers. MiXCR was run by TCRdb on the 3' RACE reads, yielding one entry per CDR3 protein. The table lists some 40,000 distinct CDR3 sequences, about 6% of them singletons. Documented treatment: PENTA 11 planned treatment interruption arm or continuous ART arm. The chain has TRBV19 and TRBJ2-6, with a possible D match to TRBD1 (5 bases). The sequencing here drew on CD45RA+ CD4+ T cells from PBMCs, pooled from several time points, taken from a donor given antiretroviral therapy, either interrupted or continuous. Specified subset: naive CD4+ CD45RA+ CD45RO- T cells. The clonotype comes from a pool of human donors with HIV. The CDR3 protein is CASSIKDTMSSGANVLTF. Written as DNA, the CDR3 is TGTGCCAGTAGTATCAAGGACACGATGAGCTCTGGGGCCAACGTCCTGACTTTC.